This T cell receptor beta chain emerged from a study of blood T cell repertoires in COVID-19. Study at large: Collection of acute and convalescent COVID-19 samples took place in the United States, Italy and Spain. Sample material is recorded as cDNA or gDNA derived from T cells, B-cell-depleted T cells, or PBMCs.

The table came from immunoSEQ multiplex PCR; TCRdb's copy has only in-frame clones and leaves some out. This repertoire shows approximately 150,000 clones, approximately 80% found once; its top ten account for 4.8%. Trimming removed 3 bases from V and 7 bases from J, with 16 bases in between. CDR1 is LGHDT, CDR2 YNNKEL, per germline (reference sequence). This CDR3 is 15 amino acids long. Sample: peripheral blood. The source of this sequence is a human donor in a cohort sampled during active COVID-19. The rearrangement links TRBV3-1 (or the pseudogene TRBV3-2) to TRBJ2-4; D is perhaps TRBD1 (6 bases). Here the CDR3 reads CASSQGYGGENIQYF. As DNA, the CDR3 is TGTGCCAGCAGCCAGGGTTATGGGGGCGAGAACATTCAGTACTTC.